The subject of this entry is one TCR beta chain. Which antigen it targets is not known. No base-level quality is on record; no much larger clone is a single base apart. The data were obtained in a study of shared clonotypes between healthy human individuals (dated by TCRdb to the early 2020s). A note on the overall study: Two women and a few men aged 18 to 49 years were included in the cohort. For each donor, three plates each were used for CD4 naive and CD4 memory, two plates were used for CD8 naive, and one plate was used for CD8 memory. To estimate repertoire size and how much clonotype sharing occurs between individuals, the study deeply sequenced the blood TCR repertoires of about five healthy adults. To increase sequencing depth and limit assay-specific biases, TCR repertoire library preparation and sequencing were carried out by different laboratories using diverse techniques. Leukapheresis yielded between about 0.9 and 9 billion PBMCs per donor. Study-level results and caveats: Based on pairwise subsampling, the degree of clonotype sharing among donors was expected to be affected by sequencing depth. Rarefaction of sorted-subset datasets indicated incomplete sequencing despite the large sequencing depth. Sampling was restricted to blood, and TCR repertoires in tissue are likely to differ from TCR repertoires in blood. Sharing across four donors was observed for approximately 5% of naive CD4, over 3% of naive CD8, about 2.5% of memory CD4, and about 0.4% of memory CD8 clonotypes. Larger estimated clonotype richness was generally found for naive subsets than for memory subsets. Higher generation probabilities were observed for clonotypes shared by all four sorted-subset donors than for non-shared clonotypes. Because the study included only a small number of donors, the genetic and exposure-history diversity represented was limited.

Deletion took 7 bases off V and 10 bases off J, with a span of 19 bases between the germline ends. The CDR3 goes from the cysteine to the phenylalanine over 14 residues. Only CDR3 DNA is held: 42 bases, read in frame from base 1. CDR1 and CDR2 are read off the germline V gene as SGHAT and FQNNGV. The donors were healthy, HIV-negative adults who had no recently reported acute infections or vaccinations. Every donor was a Caucasian adult residing in Nashville, Tennessee, USA. Magnetic negative selection was used to enrich CD4+ T cells, after which naive cells were positively selected on CD45RA and the negative fraction became the memory subset. Blood was collected by leukapheresis, and PBMCs were isolated by Ficoll-Histopaque density gradient centrifugation and then cryopreserved in liquid nitrogen vapor phase. Purity and quantity of every magnetically sorted T cell population were checked by analytical flow cytometry. From each sorted fraction, genomic DNA was isolated and quantified by UV absorbance on a Nanodrop 2000c.

TCR CDR3 regions were amplified from genomic DNA by multiplex PCR using the deep immunoSEQ assay. Genomic DNA extracted from each cell subset was distributed evenly over all wells of several immunoSEQ 96-well plates, and each plate served as one replicate. For sorted subsets, roughly 200 ng of genomic DNA, equivalent to 25,000 to 35,000 T cell genomes, went into each replicate PCR. Purified libraries were quantified with a Qubit 3.0 fluorometer, sized on a Bioanalyzer 2100, and re-quantified with the KAPA Library Quantification kit. Each immunoSEQ 96-well plate was sequenced on its own single-read 150-cycle Illumina NextSeq 550 flow cell. The paper's data handling went like this. The immunoSEQ output contained only junctional sequences without quality scores, so filtering could not match that applied to full-length reads. To assign V/J genes and CDR3, sequences were annotated against IMGT germline references using PyIR, a Python wrapper for IgBLAST v1.9. Any read was removed if the V/J assignment was weak (E-value above 1e-6), the CDR3 was missing, or the read contained stop codons, out-of-frame junctions, or ambiguous translated residues. V3J clonotypes were defined by identical inferred V gene, J gene, and CDR3 amino acid sequence. Percentage overlap between repertoires was calculated by dividing the number of shared unique clonotypes by the size of the smaller repertoire. RTK rarefaction, the Chao1 estimator, and Recon v2.1 estimates of unobserved clonotypes were used to assess repertoire richness. For all TCRbeta clonotypes obtained by the gDNA method from a few donors, generation probabilities were computed with OLGA. As stored in TCRdb, this immuneACCESS dataset retains in-frame rearrangements with V and J assigned. A fraction of the clones does not appear; measured against another copy, unresolved V genes explain less than half of the discrepancy, and the remainder lacks a known reason. For V, J and clone size, that table is used; D and trimming come from the DNA. This sample has about 1.5 million clones in its table, and 95% to 97% of those were observed once. Roughly 1.1% of the sample is in the top ten clones.

Rearrangement joined TRBV11-2 to TRBJ1-4; the best D guess is TRBD1, with 5 bases matching. The source of this sequence is a man aged 30 to 45 in good health. The sequencing input was naive CD4+ T cells sorted from blood. The label giving this sample's cell subset or site can be read as: CD45RA+ positively selected. The DNA reads as follows: TGTGCCAGCAAGAAAGAGACAGATCGGGGAAAACTGTTTTTT. It codes for CASKKETDRGKLFF. Reference TRBV11-2 and TRBJ1-4 genes cover what lies past the CDR3, so the full variable domain is EAGVAQSPRYKIIEKRQSVAFWCNPISGHATLYWYQQILGQGPKLLIQFQNNGVVDDSQLPKDRFSAERLKGVDSTLKIQPAKLEDSAVYLCASKKETDRGKLFFGSGTQLSVL.